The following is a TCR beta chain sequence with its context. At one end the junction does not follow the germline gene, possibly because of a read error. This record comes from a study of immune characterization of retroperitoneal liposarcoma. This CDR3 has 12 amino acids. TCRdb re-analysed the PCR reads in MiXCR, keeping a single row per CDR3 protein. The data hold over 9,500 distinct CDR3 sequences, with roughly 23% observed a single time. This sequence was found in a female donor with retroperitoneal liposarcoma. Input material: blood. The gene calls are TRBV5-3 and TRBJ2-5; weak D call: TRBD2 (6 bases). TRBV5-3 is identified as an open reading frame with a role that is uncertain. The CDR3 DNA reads TGTGCCAGCAGCTCGGACTATAAGACCCAGTACTTC. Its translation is CASSSDYKTQYF.